A selection of T cell receptor beta chains follows, all from one sample in a study of chemoradiotherapy in HPV16-positive cancers. This table comes from immunoSEQ multiplex PCR, and its TCRdb copy is limited to in-frame clones, with some not included. The sample includes 850 to 900 clones, about nine tenths of them seen just once. Sequences were derived from tumor tissue, sampled from a patient who underwent chemoradiotherapy. The receptors here all came from a human donor with HPV-associated anogenital cancer. Each CDR3 is given with its conserved first and last residue. A D gene is named only where the DNA matches it firmly. A row's size may be missing; if present it is once, few, many or a size class.

CDR3,DNA,J,D,V,size
CASSSRAKTSLSDTQYF,TGCGCCAGCAGCTCTCGCGCTAAGACTAGTTTATCAGATACGCAGTATTTT,TRBJ2-3,.,TRBV4-1,.
CASSESDTDTQYF,TGCGCCAGCAGTGAGTCGGACACAGATACGCAGTATTTT,TRBJ2-3,.,TRBV10-1,.
CASSQDSRGYGYTF,TGCGCCAGCAGCCAAGATTCCAGAGGCTATGGCTACACCTTC,TRBJ1-2,.,TRBV4-1,.
CASSPGTSLYEQYF,TGTGCCAGCAGTCCCGGGACTAGTCTCTACGAGCAGTACTTC,TRBJ2-7,TRBD2,TRBV27,once
CASSLVQDTQYF,TGTGCCAGCAGCCTAGTACAAGATACGCAGTATTTT,TRBJ2-3,.,TRBV11-3,.
CASSLQGQGGNIQYF,TGTGCCAGCAGTTTACAGGGACAGGGAGGAAACATTCAGTACTTC,TRBJ2-4,TRBD1,TRBV28,.
CASRGPAYTEAFF,TGTGCCAGCAGAGGCCCGGCGTACACTGAAGCTTTCTTT,TRBJ1-1,.,TRBV7-9,.
CASSPPWGTGGPGYTF,TGTGCCAGCAGCCCCCCCTGGGGGACAGGGGGCCCGGGCTACACCTTC,TRBJ1-2,TRBD1,TRBV7-2,few
CASSLEASQPQHF,TGTGCCAGCAGCTTAGAGGCGTCTCAGCCCCAGCATTTT,TRBJ1-5,.,TRBV7-2,.
CASSYSGADEQFF,TGTGCCAGCAGTTACTCGGGTGCGGATGAGCAGTTCTTC,TRBJ2-1,.,TRBV6-5,few
CASSMEPRISKSGQRPDF,TGTGCCAGCAGTATGGAACCGCGTATTTCAAAGTCGGGCCAACGTCCTGATTTC,TRBJ2-6,.,TRBV6-7,.
CASSVGQGYDEKLFF,TGTGCCAGCAGTGTTGGACAGGGATACGATGAAAAACTGTTTTTT,TRBJ1-4,TRBD1,TRBV2,.
CSVDHEGVGTGELFF,TGCAGCGTTGACCACGAGGGGGTGGGGACCGGGGAGCTGTTTTTT,TRBJ2-2,.,TRBV29-1,.